The 17 T cell receptor beta chains presented below share a single source sample, sequenced in a study of blood T cell repertoires in COVID-19. Sequencing was performed with immunoSEQ multiplex PCR; in TCRdb, only in-frame clones are kept and a portion is missing. The data contain over 250,000 clones, approximately 85% of them seen just once; the ten biggest clones take up approximately 10%. Material for sequencing was peripheral blood. These receptors were obtained from a woman aged 70-85 years with acute or convalescent COVID-19.

V and J are TRBV7-8 and TRBJ1-4, with 9 positions matching TRBD1. The CDR3 covers 15 residues. Trimming cost V 5 bases and J 7 bases; bases outside gene matches: 8. CDR1 and CDR2 (germline): SGHVS, FQNEAQ. The CDR3 DNA follows: TGTGCCAGCAGCACCTCGGACAGGGGCGGTGAAAAACTGTTTTTT. It specifies CASSTSDRGGEKLFF. The full variable domain, completed using reference TRBV7-8 and TRBJ1-4, is GAGVSQSPRYKVAKRGQDVALRCDPISGHVSLFWYQQALGQGPEFLTYFQNEAQLDKSGLPSDRFFAERPEGSVSTLKIQRTQQEDSAVYLCASSTSDRGGEKLFFGSGTQLSVL.

The chain combines TRBV15 with TRBJ2-6; D possibly corresponds to TRBD1 (5 bases). Germline CDR1 and CDR2: LNHNV and YYDKDF (reference sequence). There are 13 residues in the CDR3. Deletions cut 1 base from V and 12 bases from J, with 10 bases between. CDR3 loop: CATSRATAGVLTF. CDR3 coding DNA: TGTGCCACCAGCAGAGCGACAGCCGGCGTCCTGACTTTC.

A few counts support this clone. The rearrangement links TRBV29-1 to TRBJ2-3; D is unclear. Trimming took off 2 bases at V and 2 bases at J, with 8 bases between the two ends. This CDR3 is built from 13 residues. CDR1 SQVTM and CDR2 ANQGSEA come from the germline V gene. The CDR3 region is CSVERLVTDTQYF. The DNA of the CDR3 is TGCAGCGTTGAAAGACTCGTCACAGATACGCAGTATTTT.

Details on this clone: The sample has other DNA sequences that encode this CDR3 too. This chain connects TRBV18 to TRBJ1-2; 7 bases are shared with TRBD1. V lost 3 bases to trimming and J lost 3 bases; unmatched junction nucleotides: 7. CDR1 and CDR2 from the germline V gene are KGHSH and LQKENI. The CDR3 is 15 amino acids. The CDR3 here is CASSPSTGADYGYTF. Written as DNA, the CDR3 is TGTGCCAGCTCACCTAGTACAGGGGCGGACTATGGCTACACCTTC. Complete variable domain (other parts from reference TRBV18 and TRBJ1-2): NAGVMQNPRHLVRRRGQEARLRCSPMKGHSHVYWYRQLPEEGLKFMVYLQKENIIDESGMPKERFSAEFPKEGPSILRIQQVVRGDSAAYFCASSPSTGADYGYTFGSGTRLTVV.

The chain combines TRBV2 with TRBJ2-3; 8 bases are shared with TRBD2. CDR3 length: 14 residues. V shed 8 bases and J 2 bases; nucleotides not matched to a gene: 6. CDR1 SNHLY and CDR2 FYNNEI come from the germline V gene. The chain's CDR3 is CASGLAANTDTQYF. In DNA, the CDR3 is TGTGCCAGCGGACTAGCAGCTAACACAGATACGCAGTATTTT.

This rearrangement joins TRBV4-1 to TRBJ2-2, with 10 bases fitting TRBD1. The CDR3 is 18 amino acids. From germline, CDR1 is MGHRA and CDR2 YSYEKL. J gave up 5 bases and V 1 base, and 10 bases lay outside the gene matches. The DNA for the CDR3 is TGCGCCAGCAGCCAAGTTGGCGAGGGACAGGGGAAAACCGGGGAGCTGTTTTTT. It encodes CASSQVGEGQGKTGELFF.

The chain employs TRBV2 and TRBJ1-2; D is unresolved. The V gene lost 5 bases and the J gene lost 8 bases, with 12 bases spanning the gap. Germline V gene sequence: CDR1 SNHLY, CDR2 FYNNEI. The CDR3 sequence is 12 residues long. The chain's CDR3 is CASSTGDLGYTF. The CDR3 DNA sequence: TGTGCCAGCAGTACCGGGGATCTAGGCTACACCTTC.

The chain combines TRBV3-1 (or the pseudogene TRBV3-2) with TRBJ2-5; TRBD2 matches at 8 bases. CDR3 length equals 11 residues. V lost 8 bases, J lost 5 bases, and 1 base stayed unmatched. The germline V gene encodes CDR1 LGHDT and CDR2 YNNKEL (reference sequence). CDR3 amino acids: CASGGGETQYF. The CDR3 region has the DNA TGTGCCAGCGGCGGGGGGGAGACCCAGTACTTC.

This sequence joins TRBV7-3 and TRBJ2-1; 10 bases fit TRBD2. V gave up 5 bases and J gave up 7 bases; unmatched junction bases: 5. The CDR3 extends over 14 amino acids. CDR1 and CDR2 from the germline V gene are SGHTA and FQGTGA. Written as DNA, the CDR3 is TGTGCCAGCAGCCCTAGCGGGGGCGGGAATGAGCAGTTCTTC. Translation: CASSPSGGGNEQFF.

The rearrangement links TRBV7-9 to TRBJ2-7; TRBD1 agrees at 8 bases. The V gene end was trimmed by 3 bases and the J gene end by 7 bases; junction bases not matched to a gene: 8. The CDR3 is 14 amino acids. CDR1 and CDR2 (germline): SEHNR, FQNEAQ (reference sequence). In DNA form, the CDR3 reads TGTGCCAGCAGCTTCGGTCAGGGGGCGCGGGAGCAGTACTTC. It translates to CASSFGQGAREQYF.

The chain uses TRBV3-1 (or the pseudogene TRBV3-2) and TRBJ2-2, with D unresolved. CDR1 is LGHDT, CDR2 YNNKEL, per germline (reference sequence). Trimming cost V 4 bases and J 1 base, with 7 bases left between them. This CDR3 is built from 14 residues. The CDR3 loop is CASSLSLNTGELFF. CDR3 DNA sequence: TGTGCCAGCAGCCTTAGTTTGAACACCGGGGAGCTGTTTTTT.

J is TRBJ1-6 and V is TRBV18, with 9 bases matching TRBD1. CDR3 length equals 15 residues. The V gene's germline CDR1 is KGHSH and CDR2 LQKENI. Trimming removed 3 bases from V and 10 bases from J; junction bases left unmatched: 7. The CDR3 sequence: CASSPETGGRSPLHF. The CDR3 bases are TGTGCCAGCTCACCCGAGACAGGGGGGCGATCACCCCTCCACTTT.

The chain has TRBV3-1 (or the pseudogene TRBV3-2) and TRBJ2-7; 10 nucleotides agree with TRBD2. The germline V gene encodes CDR1 LGHDT and CDR2 YNNKEL (reference sequence). Trimming removed 4 bases from V and 6 bases from J; junction bases left unmatched: 6. The length of the CDR3 is 14 residues. The CDR3 sequence: CASSPAGGNGEQYF. The DNA of the CDR3 is TGTGCCAGCAGCCCAGCGGGGGGGAATGGCGAGCAGTACTTC.

V gene TRBV2 combines with J gene TRBJ2-3; 14 bases map to TRBD2. Germline-derived CDR1 and CDR2 are SNHLY and FYNNEI. Trimming at V came to 4 bases and at J to 5 bases, leaving 2 bases not matched to a gene. The CDR3 loop spans 15 amino acids. The chain's CDR3 is CASSGGLAGGDTQYF. The CDR3 nucleotides read TGTGCCAGCAGTGGAGGACTAGCGGGGGGAGATACGCAGTATTTT.

This clone was counted once. The V and J genes are TRBV19 and TRBJ1-2, with D maybe TRBD1 (5 bases). The CDR3 has 16 residues. V gave up 4 bases and J gave up 8 bases, with 23 bases separating them. CDR1 is LNHDA and CDR2 is SQIVND in the germline V gene (reference sequence). The DNA for the CDR3 is TGTGCCAGTAGTAACCTGAGACCGACCAGGGAGGAGGGCTACACCTTC. It codes for CASSNLRPTREEGYTF.

The chain links TRBV27 to TRBJ1-2, with 8 bases that match TRBD1. The CDR3 contains 12 residues. V lost 7 bases, J lost 8 bases, and 6 bases stayed unmatched. Germline CDR1 MNHEY, CDR2 SMNVEV (reference sequence). The CDR3, as DNA: TGTGCCAGCAAGTCGACAGGGGAAGGCTACACCTTC. Amino acid sequence: CASKSTGEGYTF.

The chain employs TRBV2 and TRBJ2-7; D remains unclear. Germline V gene sequence: CDR1 SNHLY, CDR2 FYNNEI. Trimming left V 4 bases short and J 4 bases short, with 11 bases between. This CDR3 is 13 amino acids long. CDR3 protein: CASSVRPEYEQYF. DNA of the CDR3: TGTGCCAGCAGTGTGCGACCGGAGTACGAGCAGTACTTC.